This TCR beta chain is from a study of blood T cell repertoires in COVID-19 (TCRdb year 2020). A note on the overall study: Samples covering the acute and convalescent phases of COVID-19 were provided by collaborators in the United States, Italy and Spain. Nearly every sample came with metadata listing a de-identified subject ID, COVID-19 status, age in years and sex. Subjects who had been exposed to COVID-19, were actively infected with it, or had recovered from it provided the deeply sampled blood TCRbeta repertoires that made up the dataset. The material from the prospective study consisted of cDNA or gDNA derived from T cells, B-cell-depleted T cells, or PBMCs. A freely available public database, intended as a resource for researchers studying the immune response to SARS-CoV-2, is where the repertoires were released. Where available, HLA class I and class II types were obtained from metadata supplied by the sample provider rather than from assay-based typing. The samples were drawn from the first 160 participants of the ongoing ImmuneRACE study and from about 1,200 subjects provided by 6 global collaborators. Overall study results and their limits: The quantity of clinical and demographic metadata differed by source and by participant and was supplied without curation.

Details on this clone: Its antigen is not yet known. No base qualities exist here, and no much larger clone lies one base off it.

TCRbeta CDR3 regions were amplified from genomic DNA using the immunoSEQ Assay, a bias-controlled multiplex PCR. In the paper's pipeline: The number of nucleated cells in each sample was estimated from the amplification of reference gene primers within the assay. Sequence reads were collapsed and filtered to measure the absolute abundance of every unique TCRbeta CDR3 rearrangement. For each sample, productive Simpson clonality was calculated by taking the square root of Simpson's diversity index across productive rearrangements. TCRdb holds this immuneACCESS table with in-frame rearrangements only. Some clones are missing; in checked studies, unresolved V genes explain under half, and the rest has no known cause. D and trimming come from the DNA, and the V and J calls and clone size come from that table. The sample table lists around 150,000 clones, more than 60% of them with a count of one. Of the sample, approximately 8% is held by the ten largest clones.

The CDR3 holds 15 amino acids from the cysteine to the phenylalanine. The entry retains the CDR3 DNA only, 45 bases that are in frame from base 1. The junction shows trimming of 0 bases on V and 1 base on J, plus 10 bases between the germline ends. The germline V gene sets CDR1 to SGHTA and CDR2 to FQGNSA. The collaborating institutions used their own protocols to collect whole blood in K2EDTA tubes. Collaborator samples were shipped for TCRbeta analysis as frozen whole blood, isolated PBMCs, or DNA extracted from either sample type. Sequenced: peripheral blood. The chain uses TRBV7-2 and TRBJ2-7; no confident D gene assignment can be made. This TCR was sampled from a man between 60 and 70 years old with acute or convalescent COVID-19. The CDR3: CASSLARPRSYEQYF. The DNA is TGTGCCAGCAGCTTAGCGAGGCCCCGATCCTACGAGCAGTACTTC.